These T cell receptor beta chains were read from a single sample in a study of breast tumors, draining lymph nodes, adjacent tissues. MiXCR, applied by TCRdb to the multiplex PCR reads, yields one record per CDR3 protein. The repertoire holds 270,000 or so distinct CDR3 sequences, with roughly 31% as singletons. Sequenced sample: axillary lymph node tissue. The source is a female donor with breast cancer. Some clones in this sample may be carry-over from other donors' samples. Both conserved end residues are part of each CDR3. A D gene is named only where the DNA matches it firmly. For some rows the clone size is stated as once, few or many, or as a class when expanded; others skip it.

CDR3nt,CDR3aa,d_gene,j_gene,abundance,v_gene
TGTGCCAATTCCTGGACAGGCGAACCCGAAAATGGCTACACCTTC,CANSWTGEPENGYTF,TRBD1,TRBJ1-2,.,TRBV10-3
TGCGCCAGCAAGTTTCTAGCGGGAGGGCTACACAATGAGCAGTTCTTC,CASKFLAGGLHNEQFF,TRBD2,TRBJ2-1,many,TRBV5-1
TGTGCCAGCAGCCAATTCCTCTCCCCTGGAAACACCATATATTTT,CASSQFLSPGNTIYF,.,TRBJ1-3,many,TRBV3-1
TGCAGCGCGGGGACTAGCTTCCACGAGCAGTACTTC,CSAGTSFHEQYF,TRBD2,TRBJ2-7,.,TRBV29-1
TGTGCCAGTAGGAAACAACAGGGAGCGTACGAGCAGTACTTC,CASRKQQGAYEQYF,.,TRBJ2-7,many,TRBV19
TGTGCCACCAGCAGAGTGGTAGGGACTATCAATGAGCAGTTCTTC,CATSRVVGTINEQFF,TRBD2,TRBJ2-1,many,TRBV15
TGTGCCAGCAACAAGTTGGCGGGAGGGCCAGGTAGCACAGATACGCAGTATTTT,CASNKLAGGPGSTDTQYF,TRBD2,TRBJ2-3,many,TRBV6-1
TGTGCCAGCAGTGAATCGGACAGATCTAACTATGGCTACACCTTC,CASSESDRSNYGYTF,.,TRBJ1-2,.,TRBV2
TGTGCCAGCAGCTTTCCAGGGGAGGCCTATGGCTACACCTTC,CASSFPGEAYGYTF,.,TRBJ1-2,many,TRBV7-9
TGCAGTGCTAGGTATCGGGAGGGCCTAGGATTCACCGGGGAGCTGTTTTTT,CSARYREGLGFTGELFF,TRBD2,TRBJ2-2,many,TRBV20-1
TGTGCCGGCAGCCGAACAAGCGGGAGCTGGGCCGGGGAGCTGCTTTTT,CAGSRTSGSWAGELLF,TRBD2,TRBJ2-2,once,TRBV7-6
TGTGCCAGCAGCTCCAAAAACATTCAGTACTTC,CASSSKNIQYF,.,TRBJ2-4,.,TRBV7-9
TGTGCCACCAGCAGGGGACTAACGAAAGAGACCCAGTACTTC,CATSRGLTKETQYF,TRBD2,TRBJ2-5,many,TRBV15
TGTGCCAGTAGTATTAGGACAGGGCGGAACACCGGGGAGCTGTTTTTT,CASSIRTGRNTGELFF,TRBD1,TRBJ2-2,.,TRBV19
TGTGCCAGCAGCCAAGATAGCGGGACAGCTAATCAGCCCCAGCATTTT,CASSQDSGTANQPQHF,TRBD1,TRBJ1-5,.,TRBV3-1
TGCGCCAGCAGCCAAGATCGGAACATTCAGTACTTC,CASSQDRNIQYF,.,TRBJ2-4,once,TRBV4-1
TGTGCCAGCGGCTCCCCTGGAGGCTGGGGGTACAATGAGCAGTTCTTC,CASGSPGGWGYNEQFF,.,TRBJ2-1,.,TRBV11-1
TGCAGTGCTAGTGGCGGGCTGGAGACCCAGTACTTC,CSASGGLETQYF,.,TRBJ2-5,many,TRBV20-1
TGTGCCAGCAGCTTATGGAGCACCTCACTTTTCTATAATTCACCCCTCCACTTT,CASSLWSTSLFYNSPLHF,.,TRBJ1-6,many,TRBV5-6
TGTGCCAGCAGCAAGACAGAAACCAGGAACACTGAAGCTTTCTTT,CASSKTETRNTEAFF,.,TRBJ1-1,.,TRBV7-9
TGTGCCAGCCGATCACAGGGGGCTGGTAACTATGGCTACACCTTC,CASRSQGAGNYGYTF,TRBD1,TRBJ1-2,.,TRBV27
TGTGCCAGCAGCCCCCCTAAGAGGGGCTATGGCTACACCTTC,CASSPPKRGYGYTF,.,TRBJ1-2,few,TRBV3-2
TGCAGTGCTAGAGGACCTGCAGGGGCCCAGTACTTC,CSARGPAGAQYF,.,TRBJ2-5,once,TRBV20-1
TGTGCCAGCAGTTTCATCTTTGGGGCTAGAAGTTCCTACGAGCAGTACTTC,CASSFIFGARSSYEQYF,.,TRBJ2-7,few,TRBV28
TGTGCCAGCAGTGGGGACAGCGTGGTAGGTGGCTACACCTTC,CASSGDSVVGGYTF,TRBD1,TRBJ1-2,many,TRBV12-3/TRBV12-4
TGTGCCAGCAGGGGACAACCCTCCTCTCAGCCCCAGCATTTT,CASRGQPSSQPQHF,.,TRBJ1-5,many,TRBV2
TGTGCCAGTAGTATCTGGGATGAGCAGTTCTTC,CASSIWDEQFF,.,TRBJ2-1,many,TRBV19
TGTGCCAGCAGCGGGTCTTTGACTAGCTCCCAGGATACGCAGTATTTT,CASSGSLTSSQDTQYF,TRBD2,TRBJ2-3,many,TRBV9
TGTGCCAGCAGTAAACGGAGGGACTATGGCTACACCTTC,CASSKRRDYGYTF,.,TRBJ1-2,many,TRBV28
TGTGCCAGCAGTGGAATGGGACTAGCGGAAGAGACCCAGTACTTC,CASSGMGLAEETQYF,TRBD2,TRBJ2-5,many,TRBV6-5
TGCGCCAGCAGCCCAGAAGCGGGATCCTACAATGAGCAGTTCTTC,CASSPEAGSYNEQFF,TRBD2,TRBJ2-1,many,TRBV5-1
TGTGCCAGTAGTACCTTTAAGCGGGAGGGCCAGCCCTCCGGGCAGTACTTC,CASSTFKREGQPSGQYF,TRBD2,TRBJ2-7,once,TRBV19
TGTGCCAGCAGCCAAGTACTGAGACGTGCGGTCGGGAGTACCTACAATGAGCAGTTCTTC,CASSQVLRRAVGSTYNEQFF,.,TRBJ2-1,.,TRBV14
TGTGCCAGCGGCTTGGTGGGACAGCCCCGGTCGTGGTACTTC,CASGLVGQPRSWYF,TRBD1,TRBJ2-5,.,TRBV5-6
TGCAGTGCTAGGGCTTACCAAGAGACCCAGTACTTC,CSARAYQETQYF,.,TRBJ2-5,many,TRBV20-1